Shown below are 25 T cell receptor beta chains from a single sample sequenced in a study of control samples from healthy donors and cancer patients. Profiling relied on immunoSEQ multiplex PCR, and the TCRdb table lists in-frame clones only, not all of them. This table holds 150,000 to 200,000 clones, roughly 90% found once. The source material was blood. These receptors all stem from a man younger than 40 in good health.

V and J are TRBV29-1 and TRBJ2-1; D is perhaps TRBD1 or TRBD2 (5 bases each). V gave up 5 bases and J gave up 6 bases, with 17 bases separating them. The CDR3 totals 14 residues. Germline loops: CDR1 SQVTM, CDR2 ANQGSEA. CDR3: CSVREMTAANEQFF. The CDR3 nucleotides are TGCAGCGTTCGGGAAATGACAGCTGCCAATGAGCAGTTCTTC.

The V and J genes are TRBV27 and TRBJ1-5, with D possibly TRBD1 on 6 matching bases. CDR1 MNHEY and CDR2 SMNVEV come from the germline V gene (reference sequence). Deletions cut 8 bases from V and 3 bases from J, with 8 bases between. CDR3 length equals 12 residues. This CDR3 is CASGQLNQPQHF. The CDR3 region has the DNA TGTGCCAGCGGACAGCTCAATCAGCCCCAGCATTTT.

This clone was picked up one time. The chain recombines TRBV28 with TRBJ2-7; D remains unclear. Per the germline V gene, CDR1 is MDHEN and CDR2 is SYDVKM. Trimming left V 7 bases short and J 3 bases short, with 16 bases between. The CDR3 loop spans 14 amino acids. DNA of the CDR3: TGTGCCAGCACCAACCCCGGAGAATTCTACGAGCAGTACTTC. This codes for CASTNPGEFYEQYF.

The chain is built from TRBV5-1 and TRBJ1-4; possibly TRBD1 for D (5 bases). Germline V gives CDR1 SGHRS, CDR2 YFSETQ. There are 19 residues in the CDR3. Trimming removed 4 bases at V and 3 bases at J, with 25 bases between. The DNA of the CDR3 is TGCGCCAGCAGCCCGGGTGTAGGGGCGGGAACCTCGCCTAATGAAAAACTGTTTTTT. This encodes CASSPGVGAGTSPNEKLFF.

This sequence joins TRBV5-6 and TRBJ1-2, with D perhaps matching TRBD1 (6 bases). Trimming took 5 bases from V and 8 from J, leaving 19 bases between them. The CDR3 runs 14 residues. Germline V gives CDR1 SGHDT, CDR2 YYEEEE. The CDR3 sequence: CASRNPGRGSGYTF. CDR3 DNA sequence: TGTGCCAGCAGGAACCCAGGAAGGGGGAGCGGCTACACCTTC.

The chain links TRBV12-3 or TRBV12-4 to TRBJ2-7; 8 bases fit TRBD2. The CDR3 is 13 residues long. Trimming cost V 8 bases and J 5 bases; bases outside gene matches: 8. The chain's CDR3 is CASHSGARDEQYF. The CDR3 DNA reads as TGTGCCAGCCATAGCGGGGCCAGGGACGAGCAGTACTTC.

This clone was recorded only once. This chain joins TRBV7-6 and TRBJ1-2; 11 nucleotides line up with TRBD1. V shed 5 bases, J shed 7 bases, and the junction held 18 bases outside the gene matches. The CDR3 totals 18 residues. CDR1 SGHVS and CDR2 FNYEAQ come from the germline V gene. The DNA of the CDR3 is TGTGCCAGCAGCCTACAAGATCCCGGGACAGGGGGTCTCGGTGGCTACACCTTC. Translated: CASSLQDPGTGGLGGYTF.

V and J are TRBV27 and TRBJ1-6, with 7 bases that match TRBD1. The CDR3 extends over 16 amino acids. Germline CDR1 is MNHEY and CDR2 is SMNVEV (reference sequence). V lost 5 bases and J lost 4; bases outside the gene matches: 8. The CDR3 sequence is CASSPHRQGYNSPLHF. The CDR3 region has the DNA TGTGCCAGCAGTCCCCACCGACAGGGTTATAATTCACCCCTCCACTTT.

The genes are TRBV28 and TRBJ1-6; perhaps TRBD1 as D (5 bases). Per the germline V gene, CDR1 is MDHEN and CDR2 is SYDVKM. The CDR3 has 16 residues. The germline V and J ends were trimmed by 2 bases and 4 bases, with 12 bases remaining between them. Here the CDR3 reads CASSLGGVRYNSPLHF. DNA for the CDR3: TGTGCCAGCAGTTTAGGGGGGGTCCGTTATAATTCACCCCTCCACTTT.

This clone appeared once. The CDR3 here is CAILHNEQFF. CDR3 nucleotides: TGTGCCATTCTCCACAATGAGCAGTTCTTC. The V and J genes are TRBV3-1 (or the pseudogene TRBV3-2) and TRBJ2-1; D is unclear. The CDR3 length is 10 residues. Germline V gives CDR1 LGHDT, CDR2 YNNKEL (reference sequence). V lost 10 bases to trimming and J lost 5 bases, with 6 bases between them.

This sequence joins TRBV18 and TRBJ2-7; D remains ambiguous. V shed 0 bases and J shed 5 bases, with 14 bases lying between them. This CDR3 region has 15 residues. CDR1 is KGHSH, CDR2 LQKENI, per germline. The CDR3 DNA sequence: TGTGCCAGCTCACCACCGGGGATAAGCGCGAACGAGCAGTACTTC. Amino acids: CASSPPGISANEQYF.

The chain is built from TRBV19 and TRBJ2-2, with D maybe TRBD1 (7 bases). This CDR3 has 14 amino acids. Germline lookup yields CDR1 LNHDA and CDR2 SQIVND (reference sequence). Trimming cost V 6 bases and J 5 bases, with 13 bases left between them. As DNA, the CDR3 is TGTGCCAGTAGCGTCAGGGGGAGGACCGGGGAGCTGTTTTTT. Its protein product is CASSVRGRTGELFF.

The V gene is TRBV10-3, the J gene TRBJ1-5, with D perhaps matching TRBD1 (5 bases). The CDR3 extends over 13 amino acids. The V and J ends lost 8 bases and 7 bases respectively, with 15 bases between them. From germline, CDR1 is ENHRY and CDR2 SYGVKD. The CDR3 is CAIGGGLGQPQHF. CDR3 nucleotide sequence: TGTGCCATCGGGGGTGGATTGGGACAGCCCCAGCATTTT.

This rearrangement joins TRBV9 to TRBJ2-2, with D uncertain. Between the trimmed V and J ends, which lost 7 bases and 1 base, there was a span of 14 bases. The germline gives CDR1 SGDLS, CDR2 YYNGEE. The CDR3 runs to 15 residues. The CDR3 sequence is CASVLRIQNTGELFF. CDR3 sequence (DNA): TGTGCCAGCGTATTAAGGATTCAGAACACCGGGGAGCTGTTTTTT.

The chain joins TRBV7-3 to TRBJ2-7, with 9 bases aligning to TRBD2. The length of the CDR3 is 15 residues. The J segment lost 4 bases and the V segment lost 5 bases, leaving 9 bases of the junction unmatched. Germline V gives CDR1 SGHTA, CDR2 FQGTGA. CDR3 region: CASSVYGGRDYEQYF. The CDR3, as DNA: TGTGCCAGCAGCGTCTATGGCGGGAGGGATTACGAGCAGTACTTC.

The chain recombines TRBV27 with TRBJ2-7; TRBD2 is a possible D gene (6 bases). This CDR3 is built from 14 residues. The ends were cut back, 5 bases at V and 2 bases at J, with 13 bases in the middle. Germline-derived CDR1 and CDR2 are MNHEY and SMNVEV (reference sequence). As DNA, the CDR3 is TGTGCCAGCAGTGGTAGGGACTCCACCTACGAGCAGTACTTC. Its protein is CASSGRDSTYEQYF.

This chain links TRBV18 with TRBJ2-7; 7 bases are shared with TRBD1. The J segment lost 6 bases and the V segment lost 5 bases, leaving 10 bases of the junction unmatched. This CDR3 is 14 amino acids long. Per germline, CDR1 KGHSH and CDR2 LQKENI. This CDR3 is CASSSLDREGEQYF. The CDR3 DNA reads TGTGCCAGCTCATCACTTGACAGGGAAGGCGAGCAGTACTTC.

This chain connects TRBV14 to TRBJ2-1; D possibly corresponds to TRBD1 (6 bases). Germline loops: CDR1 SGHDN, CDR2 FVKESK. CDR3 length: 16 amino acids. V lost 5 bases, J lost 7 bases, and 21 bases lay in between. In nucleotides, the CDR3 is TGTGCCAGCAGCGGTTCGGACAGCCTAAGAGGGAATGAGCAGTTCTTC. Encoded protein: CASSGSDSLRGNEQFF.

The J gene is TRBJ2-5, the V gene TRBV6-5; D is unresolved. The CDR3 consists of 15 residues. Germline loops: CDR1 MNHEY, CDR2 SVGAGI. Trimming took 7 bases from V and 5 from J, leaving 20 bases between them. The DNA of the CDR3 is TGTGCCAGCATCACTAATACCGCGAGGACGGAGACCCAGTACTTC. Residues: CASITNTARTETQYF.

This rearrangement joins TRBV7-8 to TRBJ2-2, with no clear D. The germline CDR1 and CDR2 sequences are SGHVS and FQNEAQ. V lost 2 bases and J 7 bases, leaving 11 bases between the germline ends. The length of the CDR3 is 14 residues. The CDR3 sequence: CASSLQKMNGELFF. The DNA for the CDR3 is TGTGCCAGCAGCTTACAAAAAATGAACGGGGAGCTGTTTTTT.

The CDR3 DNA sequence: TGTGCCAGCAGTTACTCGATAACCTTCTATGGCTACACCTTC. Translating it yields CASSYSITFYGYTF. The chain is built from TRBV6-6 and TRBJ1-2, with D uncertain. The germline CDR1 and CDR2 sequences are MNHNY and SVGAGI (reference sequence). The CDR3 has 14 amino acids. V was shortened by 0 bases and J by 4 bases, with 9 bases between the two germline ends.

The chain has TRBV29-1 and TRBJ2-6; D is unresolved. This CDR3 is 17 amino acids long. CDR1 and CDR2 from the germline V gene are SQVTM and ANQGSEA. V gave up 4 bases and J gave up 0 bases, with 16 bases separating them. CDR3 region: CSVAVGGRVSGANVLTF. CDR3 coding DNA: TGCAGCGTTGCGGTCGGCGGTCGGGTCTCTGGGGCCAACGTCCTGACTTTC.

The J gene is TRBJ2-1, the V gene TRBV7-3, with a possible D match to TRBD2 (6 bases). The V and J ends lost 4 bases and 5 bases respectively, with 12 bases between them. Germline V gene lookup returns CDR1 SGHTA and CDR2 FQGTGA. This CDR3 is 14 amino acids long. CDR3 DNA sequence: TGTGCCAGCAGCTCCCAGGCGGGGCACAATGAGCAGTTCTTC. Its protein product is CASSSQAGHNEQFF.

This clone is a singleton in its sample. This CDR3 reads CATRGQDTEAFF. The CDR3, as DNA: TGTGCCACCCGGGGACAGGACACTGAAGCTTTCTTT. V and J are TRBV10-3 and TRBJ1-1; 8 bases are a match to TRBD1. This CDR3 is 12 amino acids long. V lost 10 bases, J lost 3 bases, and 4 bases stayed unmatched. CDR1 ENHRY and CDR2 SYGVKD come from the germline V gene.

This sequence joins TRBV5-6 and TRBJ1-3; D not resolved. V shed 3 bases and J shed 7 bases, with 8 bases lying between them. This CDR3 is 12 amino acids long. Germline values: CDR1 SGHDT, CDR2 YYEEEE. CDR3 loop: CASSSGLNTIYF. In nucleotides, the CDR3 is TGTGCCAGCAGCTCTGGACTTAACACCATATATTTT.